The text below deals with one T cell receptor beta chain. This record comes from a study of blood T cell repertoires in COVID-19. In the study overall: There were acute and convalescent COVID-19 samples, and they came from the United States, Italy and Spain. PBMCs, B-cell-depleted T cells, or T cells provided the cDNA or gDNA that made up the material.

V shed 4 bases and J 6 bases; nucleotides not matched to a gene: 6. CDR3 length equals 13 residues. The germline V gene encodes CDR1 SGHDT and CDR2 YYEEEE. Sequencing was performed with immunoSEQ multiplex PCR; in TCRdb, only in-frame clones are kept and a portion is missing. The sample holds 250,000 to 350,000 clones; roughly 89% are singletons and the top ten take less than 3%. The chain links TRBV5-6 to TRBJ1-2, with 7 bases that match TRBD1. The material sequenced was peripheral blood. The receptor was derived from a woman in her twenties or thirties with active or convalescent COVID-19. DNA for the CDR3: TGTGCCAGCAGCACGGGACAGTTGGATGGCTACACCTTC. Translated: CASSTGQLDGYTF.